The 10 T cell receptor beta chains below were found in one sample sequenced in a study of blood T cell repertoires in COVID-19. Repertoires were generated with immunoSEQ multiplex PCR, while TCRdb's copy carries only in-frame clones and drops some. The sample shows about 200,000 clones, approximately 78% of them seen only once. Sequences were obtained from peripheral blood. The receptors were sampled from an older woman with COVID-19, enrolled during active disease.

The chain links TRBV21-1 to TRBJ1-5; the D call in the table, TRBD1, was not verified against the DNA. TRBV21-1 counts as a pseudogene. CDR3 length: 19 residues. The CDR3 bases are TGTGCCAGCAGCAAAGCTAGGGGGGACAGGCCGTATAGCAATCAGCCCCAGCATTTT. The encoded protein is CASSKARGDRPYSNQPQHF.

The gene calls are TRBV6-5 and TRBJ1-1, with a possible D match to TRBD1 (5 bases). V lost 4 bases and J lost 3, with 15 bases in between. This CDR3 comprises 15 residues. Germline CDR1 reads MNHEY; CDR2 reads SVGAGI. The CDR3 sequence: CASSSKGLGDTEAFF. The CDR3 DNA reads TGTGCCAGCAGTTCCAAAGGCCTAGGGGACACTGAAGCTTTCTTT.

This chain uses TRBV24-1 with TRBJ1-4; the match to TRBD1 covers 7 bases. Germline CDR1 KGHDR, CDR2 SFDVKD. The CDR3 runs to 13 residues. V lost 10 bases and J lost 0; bases outside the gene matches: 1. CDR3 sequence reads: CATQGATNEKLFF. The CDR3 coding sequence is TGTGCCACGCAGGGGGCAACTAATGAAAAACTGTTTTTT.

The V call is TRBV28, the J call TRBJ1-5, with 8 bases that match TRBD1. V shed 7 bases and J 7 bases; nucleotides not matched to a gene: 6. The CDR3 is 13 amino acids. CDR1 and CDR2 (germline): MDHEN, SYDVKM. The CDR3 nucleotides read TGTGCCAGCAACCGACAGGGGCGCCAGCCCCAGCATTTT. Protein product: CASNRQGRQPQHF.

The chain carries TRBV2 and TRBJ2-6; a weak D match, TRBD1 (6 bases). Between the trimmed V and J ends, which lost 6 bases and 15 bases, there was a span of 9 bases. The CDR3 sequence is 10 residues long. CDR1 and CDR2 (germline): SNHLY, FYNNEI. The CDR3 DNA is TGTGCCAGCAGAAGGGACACCCTGACTTTC. Amino acids: CASRRDTLTF. Full variable domain (remainder filled in from reference TRBV2 and TRBJ2-6): EPEVTQTPSHQVTQMGQEVILRCVPISNHLYFYWYRQILGQKVEFLVSFYNNEISEKSEIFDDQFSVERPDGSNFTLKIRSTKLEDSAMYFCASRRDTLTFGAGSRLTVL.

This clone showed up just a few times. The rearrangement joins TRBV28 to TRBJ2-2; D is unresolved. CDR1 is MDHEN and CDR2 is SYDVKM in the germline V gene. V was shortened by 5 bases and J by 1 base, with 11 bases between the two germline ends. The CDR3 covers 15 residues. The CDR3 sequence: CASSRRLVNTGELFF. The CDR3 DNA is TGTGCCAGCAGTCGGCGACTGGTGAACACCGGGGAGCTGTTTTTT.

The chain's CDR3 is CASSPWTGNTEAFF. The DNA of the CDR3 is TGTGCCAGCAGCCCCTGGACAGGCAACACTGAAGCTTTCTTT. This chain uses TRBV7-9 with TRBJ1-1; 7 bases map to TRBD1. Germline CDR1 reads SEHNR; CDR2 reads FQNEAQ (reference sequence). The CDR3 is 14 residues long. V was pared by 5 bases and J by 2 bases, with 5 bases of the junction left unmatched.

This chain links TRBV4-2 with TRBJ2-3, with 10 bases aligning to TRBD2. CDR1 and CDR2 from the germline V gene are LGHNA and YNFKEQ. The CDR3 has 14 amino acids. V was clipped by 5 bases and J by 3 bases; unmatched bases: 2. The DNA for the CDR3 is TGTGCCAGCAGCGGGACTAGCGAGACAGATACGCAGTATTTT. Protein: CASSGTSETDTQYF.

This chain uses TRBV6-2 or TRBV6-3 with TRBJ2-4; 7 bases line up with TRBD1. Germline assignment: CDR1 MNHEY and CDR2 SVGEGT. The CDR3 consists of 19 residues. With V trimmed by 3 bases and J by 8 bases, 22 bases remained unmatched. CDR3 region: CASSYRLGQPDRVGDIQYF. The CDR3 region has the DNA TGTGCCAGCAGTTATCGTCTCGGGCAGCCCGACAGGGTTGGGGACATTCAGTACTTC.

The chain is built from TRBV2 and TRBJ2-2, with D uncertain. Germline V gives CDR1 SNHLY, CDR2 FYNNEI. V shed 7 bases and J shed 6 bases, with 12 bases lying between them. CDR3 length: 13 residues. CDR3 nucleotides: TGTGCCAGCACCACCTTCGGTGCCGGGGAGCTGTTTTTT. Amino acid sequence: CASTTFGAGELFF.